This entry lists 22 T cell receptor beta chains sequenced from one sample in a study of cytomegalovirus exposure and HLA in healthy donors. The PCR ran on 60 Vbeta and 13 Jbeta primers. Assay: immunoSEQ multiplex PCR; the TCRdb copy retains only in-frame clones and omits some. Recorded for this sample: 200,000 or so clones. The sequenced material came from PBMCs. The origin of the receptors is a boy aged 5-17 years in good health and CMV-seronegative.

The V gene is TRBV6-1, the J gene TRBJ1-1, with 9 bases fitting TRBD1. This CDR3 is built from 17 residues. Trimming at V came to 4 bases and at J to 6 bases, leaving 15 bases not matched to a gene. Germline V CDR1 and CDR2: MNHNS, SASEGT. This CDR3 is CASSGRDRVGRVPEAFF. The DNA for the CDR3 is TGTGCCAGCAGTGGCCGGGACAGGGTTGGTAGGGTCCCTGAAGCTTTCTTT.

V gene TRBV27 combines with J gene TRBJ2-7; possibly TRBD1 for D (7 bases). V lost 5 bases and J 4 bases, leaving 15 bases between the germline ends. Germline CDR1 is MNHEY and CDR2 is SMNVEV (reference sequence). The CDR3 spans 14 residues. The CDR3 protein is CASSLNRGGYEQYF. The CDR3 nucleotides are TGTGCCAGCAGTCTTAACAGGGGAGGATACGAGCAGTACTTC.

The chain couples TRBV6-6 to TRBJ2-3; 8 bases map to TRBD1. The CDR3 sequence is 15 residues long. Germline V lookup: CDR1 MNHNY, CDR2 SVGAGI (reference sequence). The trim removed 5 bases at V and 0 bases at J, leaving 4 bases unmatched. The CDR3 DNA follows: TGTGCCAGCAGTCCCAGGACAGGGAGCACAGATACGCAGTATTTT. Translated, it gives CASSPRTGSTDTQYF.

The genes are TRBV30 and TRBJ2-1; weak D call: TRBD2 (5 bases). CDR1 is GTSNPN and CDR2 is SVGIG in the germline V gene (reference sequence). V lost 0 bases and J lost 6, with 15 bases in between. CDR3 length: 15 residues. The CDR3 loop is CAWSVRPSSGNEQFF. In DNA form, the CDR3 reads TGTGCCTGGAGTGTACGACCTAGCTCGGGCAATGAGCAGTTCTTC.

The chain combines TRBV30 with TRBJ2-7, with 9 bases lining up with TRBD1. Germline lookup yields CDR1 GTSNPN and CDR2 SVGIG (reference sequence). Trimming took 3 bases from V and 3 from J; bases not matched to a gene: 9. This CDR3 has 15 residues. The CDR3 reads CAWRVGSGQGYEQYF. The CDR3 bases are TGTGCCTGGAGGGTAGGATCGGGACAGGGCTACGAGCAGTACTTC.

As to this clone: A read error may account for a junction end that differs from germline. The chain carries TRBV6-4 and TRBJ2-7, with 8 bases aligning to TRBD1. Germline CDR1 and CDR2: MRHNA and SNTAGT. The CDR3 is made up of 15 amino acids. The CDR3 sequence: CASTPDRALTYGQYF. DNA for the CDR3: TGTGCCAGCACCCCGGACAGGGCTCTAACATACGGGCAGTACTTC.

CDR3 DNA: TGTGCCACCCAAACAGGGAACTATGGCTACACCTTC. It codes for CATQTGNYGYTF. J is TRBJ1-2 and V is TRBV6-5; a weak D match, TRBD1 (6 bases). The germline V gene encodes CDR1 MNHEY and CDR2 SVGAGI. This CDR3 comprises 12 residues. Deletions cut 10 bases from V and 2 bases from J, with 11 bases between.

The chain combines TRBV5-6 with TRBJ1-1; D uncertain. Germline-derived CDR1 and CDR2 are SGHDT and YYEEEE. V dropped 0 bases and J dropped 1 base, with 7 bases sitting between them. The CDR3 is made up of 14 amino acids. The CDR3 region is CASSLGQKNTEAFF. In nucleotides, the CDR3 is TGTGCCAGCAGCTTGGGTCAGAAGAACACTGAAGCTTTCTTT.

The chain carries TRBV9 and TRBJ1-6; D gene unclear. Germline loops: CDR1 SGDLS, CDR2 YYNGEE. The CDR3 has 15 residues. The germline V and J ends were trimmed by 0 bases and 4 bases, with 8 bases remaining between them. CDR3 DNA sequence: TGTGCCAGCAGCGTAGGAGCCGATTATAATTCACCCCTCCACTTT. Encoded protein: CASSVGADYNSPLHF. The full variable domain, rest sourced from reference TRBV9 and TRBJ1-6, is DSGVTQTPKHLITATGQRVTLRCSPRSGDLSVYWYQQSLDQGLQFLIQYYNGEERAKGNILERFSAQQFPDLHSELNLSSLELGDSALYFCASSVGADYNSPLHFGNGTRLTVT.

The gene calls are TRBV28 and TRBJ1-2; D remains unclear. The CDR3 totals 14 residues. V was shortened by 8 bases and J by 6 bases, with 19 bases between the two germline ends. From germline, CDR1 is MDHEN and CDR2 SYDVKM. This chain's CDR3 is CASLTNPDKDGYTF. As DNA, the CDR3 is TGTGCCAGCCTCACCAACCCCGACAAGGATGGCTACACCTTC.

V usage is TRBV27 and J usage is TRBJ1-6; 9 bases align to TRBD1. Germline values: CDR1 MNHEY, CDR2 SMNVEV (reference sequence). V shed 8 bases and J 10 bases; nucleotides not matched to a gene: 12. The CDR3 length is 15 residues. DNA for the CDR3: TGTGCCAGCTACTCCGGACAGGGGATAAGATCACCCCTCCACTTT. Translated, it gives CASYSGQGIRSPLHF.

The chain joins TRBV6-6 to TRBJ1-1; perhaps TRBD1 as D (5 bases). Germline V CDR1 and CDR2: MNHNY, SVGAGI (reference sequence). The V gene lost 6 bases and the J gene lost 0 bases, with 14 bases spanning the gap. CDR3 length: 15 amino acids. Here the CDR3 DNA reads TGTGCCAGCAGCAACCTCAGACAGATGAACACTGAAGCTTTCTTT. Residues: CASSNLRQMNTEAFF.

The genes are TRBV5-4 and TRBJ1-2; 10 nucleotides match TRBD1. Germline CDR1 reads SGHNT; CDR2 reads YYREEE (reference sequence). The CDR3 has 16 residues. J lost 1 base, V lost 4 bases, and 7 bases had no gene match. The chain's CDR3 is CASSAETGGNNYGYTF. The CDR3 bases are TGTGCCAGCAGCGCGGAGACAGGGGGCAATAACTATGGCTACACCTTC.

The chain employs TRBV5-6 and TRBJ1-1, with D uncertain. Germline loops: CDR1 SGHDT, CDR2 YYEEEE. The CDR3 has 15 amino acids. V dropped 5 bases and J dropped 0 bases, with 14 bases sitting between them. The CDR3: CASREGSGLNTEAFF. In nucleotides, the CDR3 is TGTGCCAGCAGGGAGGGTTCGGGCCTGAACACTGAAGCTTTCTTT. The whole variable domain, remainder taken from reference TRBV5-6 and TRBJ1-1, is DAGVTQSPTHLIKTRGQQVTLRCSPKSGHDTVSWYQQALGQGPQFIFQYYEEEERQRGNFPDRFSGHQFPNYSSELNVNALLLGDSALYLCASREGSGLNTEAFFGQGTRLTVV.

CDR3 nucleotides: TGTGCCAGCAGCTTGACAGGGTTCGCAGATACGCAGTATTTT. Encoded protein: CASSLTGFADTQYF. The chain links TRBV7-3 to TRBJ2-3; 7 bases are shared with TRBD1. The CDR3 totals 14 residues. Unmatched junction bases numbered 4, after V lost 3 bases and J lost 4 bases. Germline assignment: CDR1 SGHTA and CDR2 FQGTGA.

J is TRBJ2-1 and V is TRBV2; TRBD2 agrees at 10 bases. V was clipped by 6 bases and J by 4 bases; unmatched bases: 9. Germline V gives CDR1 SNHLY, CDR2 FYNNEI. This CDR3 is 16 amino acids long. In nucleotides, the CDR3 is TGTGCCAGCAGATCCCTGCTAGCGGGGGTTTACAATGAGCAGTTCTTC. Amino acids: CASRSLLAGVYNEQFF.

V and J are TRBV7-9 and TRBJ2-7, with 8 bases fitting TRBD2. Trimming cost V 2 bases and J 3 bases; bases outside gene matches: 6. This CDR3 is built from 15 residues. Germline CDR1 and CDR2: SEHNR and FQNEAQ (reference sequence). This CDR3 is CASSLSGLDNYEQYF. The DNA of the CDR3 is TGTGCCAGCAGCTTATCGGGACTAGATAACTACGAGCAGTACTTC.

The chain carries TRBV6-1 and TRBJ2-7; D is unresolved. Germline values: CDR1 MNHNS, CDR2 SASEGT. The CDR3 length is 14 residues. The germline V and J ends were trimmed by 8 bases and 3 bases, with 17 bases remaining between them. In DNA, the CDR3 is TGTGCCAGCCGTTATAGTGAGTACCTCTACGAGCAGTACTTC. Translated: CASRYSEYLYEQYF.

The chain links TRBV27 to TRBJ2-5; D unclear. Trimming stripped 8 bases from V and 5 bases from J, with 15 bases between. This CDR3 spans 13 amino acids. Germline CDR1 and CDR2: MNHEY and SMNVEV (reference sequence). For the CDR3, the DNA is TGTGCCAGCCAGCCTAGTAAAGCGGAGACCCAGTACTTC. Protein sequence: CASQPSKAETQYF.

Details on this clone: Other DNA sequences of this sample code for an identical CDR3. The chain carries TRBV27 and TRBJ2-1; D is unresolved. Trimming stripped 1 base from V and 0 bases from J, with 13 bases between. Per the germline V gene, CDR1 is MNHEY and CDR2 is SMNVEV (reference sequence). The CDR3 runs 17 residues. The CDR3 bases are TGTGCCAGCAGTTTATTGGCTGGGTCTAGCTCCTACAATGAGCAGTTCTTC. Translation gives CASSLLAGSSSYNEQFF.

This chain uses TRBV14 with TRBJ1-1; D uncertain. Trimming took off 0 bases at V and 2 bases at J, with 4 bases between the two ends. This CDR3 is 13 amino acids long. Per the germline V gene, CDR1 is SGHDN and CDR2 is FVKESK. CDR3 sequence reads: CASSQDTNTEAFF. The CDR3 coding sequence is TGTGCCAGCAGCCAAGATACTAACACTGAAGCTTTCTTT.

The CDR3: CASSSLAGGTEQFF. The CDR3 coding sequence is TGTGCCAGCAGCTCGTTAGCGGGGGGAACGGAGCAGTTCTTC. The rearrangement joins TRBV7-3 to TRBJ2-1, with 10 bases aligning to TRBD2. The CDR3 sequence is 14 residues long. The ends lost 4 bases at V and 10 bases at J; junction bases unmatched: 7. CDR1 and CDR2 from the germline V gene are SGHTA and FQGTGA.